This T cell receptor (beta chain) emerged from a study of molecular identifiers for immune sequencing clone quantification. General study points: Amid about a million naive cells, spiked Jurkat TCR RNA from one cell was reportedly still detectable.

A CD8+CD4-CCR7+CD45RA+ gate was used to sort naive CD8 T cells. Remarks on this clonotype: The antigen is unknown.

TCRdb ran MiXCR on the PCR reads and lists one entry per CDR3 protein. The sample holds about 630,000 distinct CDR3 sequences, about 25% seen once. Germline V gene data show CDR1 as LNHNV and CDR2 as YYDKDF (reference sequence). Trimming shortened V by 5 bases and J by 6 bases, and 19 bases separated the two germline ends. The CDR3 is 15 amino acids. The gene calls are TRBV15 and TRBJ1-2; D possibly corresponds to TRBD1 (5 bases). The clonotype was recovered from a human donor in good health. Some libraries in this study had Jurkat cell RNA spiked in. The sample taken for sequencing was naive CD8+ T cells from blood, with Jurkat cell RNA spiked in. Subset of the sample: FACS-sorted CD8+CD4-CCR7+CD45RA+ naive T cells. CDR3 loop: CATSVRVGEKDGYTF. The CDR3 DNA is TGTGCCACCAGCGTACGGGTGGGGGAGAAGGATGGCTACACCTTC.